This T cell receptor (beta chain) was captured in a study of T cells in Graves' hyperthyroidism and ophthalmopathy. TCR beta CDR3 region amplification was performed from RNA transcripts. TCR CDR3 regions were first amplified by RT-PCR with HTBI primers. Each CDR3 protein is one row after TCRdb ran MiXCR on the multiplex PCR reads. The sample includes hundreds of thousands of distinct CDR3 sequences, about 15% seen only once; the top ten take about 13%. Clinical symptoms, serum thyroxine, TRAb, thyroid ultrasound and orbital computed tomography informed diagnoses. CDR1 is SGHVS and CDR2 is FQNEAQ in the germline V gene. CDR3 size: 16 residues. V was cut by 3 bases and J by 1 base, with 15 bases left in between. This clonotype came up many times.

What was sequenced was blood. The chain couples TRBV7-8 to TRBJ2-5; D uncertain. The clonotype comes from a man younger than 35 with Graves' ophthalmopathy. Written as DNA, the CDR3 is TGTGCCAGCAGCTTTCTTGGCTACCACCCCCAAGAGACCCAGTACTTC. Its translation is CASSFLGYHPQETQYF.